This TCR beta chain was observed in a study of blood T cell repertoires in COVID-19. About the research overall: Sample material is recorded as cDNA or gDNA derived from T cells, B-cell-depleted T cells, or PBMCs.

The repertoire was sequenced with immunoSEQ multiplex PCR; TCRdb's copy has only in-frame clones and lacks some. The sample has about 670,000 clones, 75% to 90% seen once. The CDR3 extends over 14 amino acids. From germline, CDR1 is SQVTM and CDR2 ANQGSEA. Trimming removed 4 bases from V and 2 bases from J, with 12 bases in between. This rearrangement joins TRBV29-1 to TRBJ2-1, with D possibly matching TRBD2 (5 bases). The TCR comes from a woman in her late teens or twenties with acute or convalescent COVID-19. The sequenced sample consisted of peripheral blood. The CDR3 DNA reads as TGCAGCGTTGGGGAGATGGGCCCCTACAATGAGCAGTTCTTC. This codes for CSVGEMGPYNEQFF.